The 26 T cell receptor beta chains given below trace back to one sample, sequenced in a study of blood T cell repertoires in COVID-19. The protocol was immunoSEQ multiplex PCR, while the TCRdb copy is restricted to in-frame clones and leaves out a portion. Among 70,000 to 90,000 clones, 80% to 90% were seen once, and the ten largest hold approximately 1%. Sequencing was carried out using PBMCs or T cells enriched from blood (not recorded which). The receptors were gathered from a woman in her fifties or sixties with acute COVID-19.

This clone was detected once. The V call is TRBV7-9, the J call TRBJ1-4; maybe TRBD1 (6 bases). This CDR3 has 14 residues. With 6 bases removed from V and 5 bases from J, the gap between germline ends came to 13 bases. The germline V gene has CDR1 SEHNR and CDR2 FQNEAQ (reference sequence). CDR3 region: CASSRGQQNEKLFF. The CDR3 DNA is TGTGCCAGCAGTCGTGGACAGCAAAATGAAAAACTGTTTTTT.

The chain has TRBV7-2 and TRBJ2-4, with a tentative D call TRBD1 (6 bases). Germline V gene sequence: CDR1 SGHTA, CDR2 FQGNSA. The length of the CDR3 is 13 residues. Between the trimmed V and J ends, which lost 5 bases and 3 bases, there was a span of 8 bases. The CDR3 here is CASSGGSKNIQYF. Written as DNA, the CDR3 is TGTGCCAGCAGCGGGGGCAGCAAAAACATTCAGTACTTC.

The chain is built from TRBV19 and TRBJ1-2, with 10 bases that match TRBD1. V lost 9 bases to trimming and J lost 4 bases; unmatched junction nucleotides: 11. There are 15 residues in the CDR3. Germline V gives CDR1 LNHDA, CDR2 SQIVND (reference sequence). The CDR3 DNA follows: TGTGCCAGCAAGCGCTCGGGACAGGGGATCTATGGCTACACCTTC. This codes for CASKRSGQGIYGYTF. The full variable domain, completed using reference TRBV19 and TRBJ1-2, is DGGITQSPKYLFRKEGQNVTLSCEQNLNHDAMYWYRQDPGQGLRLIYYSQIVNDFQKGDIAEGYSVSREKKESFPLTVTSAQKNPTAFYLCASKRSGQGIYGYTFGSGTRLTVV.

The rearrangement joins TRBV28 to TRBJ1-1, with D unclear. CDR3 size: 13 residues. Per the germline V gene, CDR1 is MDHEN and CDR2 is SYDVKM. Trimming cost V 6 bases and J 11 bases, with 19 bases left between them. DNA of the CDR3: TGTGCCAGCAGACGTTCTACCCAGGTTGAGGCTTTCTTT. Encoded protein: CASRRSTQVEAFF.

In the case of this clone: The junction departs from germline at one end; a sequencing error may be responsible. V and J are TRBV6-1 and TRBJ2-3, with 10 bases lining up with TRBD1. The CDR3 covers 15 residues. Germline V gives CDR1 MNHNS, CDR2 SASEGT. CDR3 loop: CASSEPGQGTGTQYF. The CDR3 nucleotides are TGTGCCAGCAGTGAACCGGGACAGGGGACAGGTACGCAGTATTTT.

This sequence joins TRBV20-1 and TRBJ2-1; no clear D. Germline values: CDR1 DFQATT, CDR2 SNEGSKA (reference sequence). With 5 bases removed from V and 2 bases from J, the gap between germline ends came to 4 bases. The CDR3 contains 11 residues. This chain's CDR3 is CSADTYNEQFF. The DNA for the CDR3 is TGCAGTGCTGACACCTACAATGAGCAGTTCTTC.

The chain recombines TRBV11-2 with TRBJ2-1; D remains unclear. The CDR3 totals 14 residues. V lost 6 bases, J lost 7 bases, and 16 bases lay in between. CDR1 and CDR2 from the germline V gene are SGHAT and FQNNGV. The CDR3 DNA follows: TGTGCCAGCAGTCTAAAGACTGGTAGGAATGAGCAGTTCTTC. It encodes CASSLKTGRNEQFF.

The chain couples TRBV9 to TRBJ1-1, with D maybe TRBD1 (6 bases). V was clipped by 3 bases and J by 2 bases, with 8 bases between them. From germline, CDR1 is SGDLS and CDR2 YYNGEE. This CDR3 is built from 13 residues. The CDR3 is CASSGGGNTEAFF. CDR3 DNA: TGTGCCAGCAGCGGAGGGGGTAACACTGAAGCTTTCTTT. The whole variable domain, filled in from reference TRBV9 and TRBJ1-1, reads DSGVTQTPKHLITATGQRVTLRCSPRSGDLSVYWYQQSLDQGLQFLIQYYNGEERAKGNILERFSAQQFPDLHSELNLSSLELGDSALYFCASSGGGNTEAFFGQGTRLTVV.

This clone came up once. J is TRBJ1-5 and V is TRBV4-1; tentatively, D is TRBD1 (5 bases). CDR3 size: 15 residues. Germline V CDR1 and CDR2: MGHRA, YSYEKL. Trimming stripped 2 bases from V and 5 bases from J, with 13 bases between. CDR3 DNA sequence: TGCGCCAGCAGCCAACTCCGGGACTCCGATCAGCCCCAGCATTTT. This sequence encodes CASSQLRDSDQPQHF.

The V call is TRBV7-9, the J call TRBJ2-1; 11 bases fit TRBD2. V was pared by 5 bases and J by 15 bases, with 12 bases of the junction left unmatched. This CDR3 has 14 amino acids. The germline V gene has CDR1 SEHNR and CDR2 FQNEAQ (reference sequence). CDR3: CASSLEGSGRALFF. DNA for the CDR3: TGTGCCAGCAGCCTGGAGGGTAGCGGGAGGGCCCTGTTCTTC.

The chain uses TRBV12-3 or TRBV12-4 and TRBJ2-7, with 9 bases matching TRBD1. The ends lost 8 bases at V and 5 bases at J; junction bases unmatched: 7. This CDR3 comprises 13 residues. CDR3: CASFNRGLNEQYF. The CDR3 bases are TGTGCCAGCTTCAACAGGGGGCTCAACGAGCAGTACTTC.

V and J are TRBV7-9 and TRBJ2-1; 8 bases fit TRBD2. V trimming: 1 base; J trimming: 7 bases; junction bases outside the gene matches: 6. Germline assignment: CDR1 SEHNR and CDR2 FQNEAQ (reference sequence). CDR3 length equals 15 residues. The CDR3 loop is CASSLGGSGKNEQFF. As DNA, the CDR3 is TGTGCCAGCAGCTTAGGGGGTAGCGGGAAAAATGAGCAGTTCTTC.

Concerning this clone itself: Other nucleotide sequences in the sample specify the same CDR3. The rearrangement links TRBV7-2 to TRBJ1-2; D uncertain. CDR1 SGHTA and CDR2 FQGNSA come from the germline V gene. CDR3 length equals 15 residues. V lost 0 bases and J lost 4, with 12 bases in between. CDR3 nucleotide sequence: TGTGCCAGCAGCTTAGCAGGCGGACGGGGCTATGGCTACACCTTC. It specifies CASSLAGGRGYGYTF.

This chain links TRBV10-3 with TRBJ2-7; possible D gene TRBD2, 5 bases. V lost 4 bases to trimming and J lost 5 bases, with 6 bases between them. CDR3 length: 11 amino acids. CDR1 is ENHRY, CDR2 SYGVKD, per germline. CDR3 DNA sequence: TGTGCCATCAGTGGAGGGAACGAGCAGTACTTC. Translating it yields CAISGGNEQYF.

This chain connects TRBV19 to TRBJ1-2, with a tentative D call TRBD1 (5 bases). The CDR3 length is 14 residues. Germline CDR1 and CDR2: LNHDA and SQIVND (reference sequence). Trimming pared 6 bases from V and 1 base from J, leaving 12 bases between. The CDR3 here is CASSPSGVNYGYTF. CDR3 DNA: TGTGCCAGTAGCCCCTCGGGGGTTAACTATGGCTACACCTTC.

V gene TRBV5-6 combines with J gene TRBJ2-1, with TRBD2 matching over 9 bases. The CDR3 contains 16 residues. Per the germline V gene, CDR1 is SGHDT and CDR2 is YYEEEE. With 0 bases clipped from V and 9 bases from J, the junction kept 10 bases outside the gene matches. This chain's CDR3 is CASSLGGRLAAGEQFF. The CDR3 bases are TGTGCCAGCAGCTTGGGGGGGAGACTAGCGGCGGGTGAGCAGTTCTTC.

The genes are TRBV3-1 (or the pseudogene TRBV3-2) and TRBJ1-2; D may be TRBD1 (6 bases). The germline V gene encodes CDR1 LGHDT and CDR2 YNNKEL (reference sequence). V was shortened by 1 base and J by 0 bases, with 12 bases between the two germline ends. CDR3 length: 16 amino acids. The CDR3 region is CASSQVWGQANYGYTF. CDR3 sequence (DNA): TGTGCCAGCAGCCAAGTTTGGGGGCAAGCTAACTATGGCTACACCTTC.

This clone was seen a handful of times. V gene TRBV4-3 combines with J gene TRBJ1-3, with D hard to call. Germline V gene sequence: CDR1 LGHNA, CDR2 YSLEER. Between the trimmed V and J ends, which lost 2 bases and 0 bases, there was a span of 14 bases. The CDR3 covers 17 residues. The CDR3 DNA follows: TGCGCCAGCAGCCAATCCGCCGTAGAGAGCTCTGGAAACACCATATATTTT. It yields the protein CASSQSAVESSGNTIYF.

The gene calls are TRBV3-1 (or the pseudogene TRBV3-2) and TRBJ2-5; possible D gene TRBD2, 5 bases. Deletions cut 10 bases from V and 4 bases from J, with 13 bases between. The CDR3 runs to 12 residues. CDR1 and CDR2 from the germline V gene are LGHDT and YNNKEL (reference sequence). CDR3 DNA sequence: TGTGCCACGGGCCGGGGAATAGAGACCCAGTACTTC. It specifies CATGRGIETQYF.

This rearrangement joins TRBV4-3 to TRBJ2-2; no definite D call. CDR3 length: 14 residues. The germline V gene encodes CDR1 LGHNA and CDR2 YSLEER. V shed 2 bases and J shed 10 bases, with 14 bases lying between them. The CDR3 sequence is CASSQHYRRQELFF. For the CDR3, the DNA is TGCGCCAGCAGCCAACACTACCGTCGTCAGGAGCTGTTTTTT.

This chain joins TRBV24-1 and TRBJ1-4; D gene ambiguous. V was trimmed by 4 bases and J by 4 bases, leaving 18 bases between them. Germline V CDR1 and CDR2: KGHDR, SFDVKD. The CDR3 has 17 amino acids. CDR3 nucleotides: TGTGCCACCAGTGACCCCCGAGCGAATACAAATAATGAAAAACTGTTTTTT. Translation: CATSDPRANTNNEKLFF.

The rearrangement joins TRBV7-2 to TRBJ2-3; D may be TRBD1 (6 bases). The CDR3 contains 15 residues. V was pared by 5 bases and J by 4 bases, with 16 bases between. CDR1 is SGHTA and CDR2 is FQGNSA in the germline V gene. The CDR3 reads CASSPTQGSADTQYF. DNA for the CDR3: TGTGCCAGCAGCCCGACACAGGGTTCTGCAGATACGCAGTATTTT.

The CDR3 nucleotides are TGTGCCTGGAGTTTCGGAGCCAGGGTAGCTTTCTTT. Protein sequence: CAWSFGARVAFF. V and J are TRBV30 and TRBJ1-1; weak D call: TRBD1 (5 bases). Per germline, CDR1 GTSNPN and CDR2 SVGIG (reference sequence). This CDR3 is built from 12 residues. The ends were cut back, 2 bases at V and 10 bases at J, with 14 bases in the middle.

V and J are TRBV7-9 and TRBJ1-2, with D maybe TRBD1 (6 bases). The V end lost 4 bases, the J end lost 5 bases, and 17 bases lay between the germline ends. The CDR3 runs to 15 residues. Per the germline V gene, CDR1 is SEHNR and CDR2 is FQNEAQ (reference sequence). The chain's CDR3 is CASSSTDQDRYGYTF. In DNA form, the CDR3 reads TGTGCCAGCAGCTCGACAGACCAGGACAGATATGGCTACACCTTC.

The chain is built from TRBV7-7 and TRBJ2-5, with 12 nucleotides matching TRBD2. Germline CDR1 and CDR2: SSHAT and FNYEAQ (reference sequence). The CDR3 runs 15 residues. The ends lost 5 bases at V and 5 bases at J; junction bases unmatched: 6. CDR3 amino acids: CASSRLAGVGETQYF. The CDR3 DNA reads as TGTGCCAGCAGCCGACTAGCGGGAGTGGGTGAGACCCAGTACTTC.

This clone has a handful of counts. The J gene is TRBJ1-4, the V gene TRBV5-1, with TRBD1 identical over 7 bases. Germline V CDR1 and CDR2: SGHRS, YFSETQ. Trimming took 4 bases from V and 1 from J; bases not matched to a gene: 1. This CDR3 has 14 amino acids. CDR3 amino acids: CASSQGVTNEKLFF. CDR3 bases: TGCGCCAGCAGCCAGGGGGTAACTAATGAAAAACTGTTTTTT.